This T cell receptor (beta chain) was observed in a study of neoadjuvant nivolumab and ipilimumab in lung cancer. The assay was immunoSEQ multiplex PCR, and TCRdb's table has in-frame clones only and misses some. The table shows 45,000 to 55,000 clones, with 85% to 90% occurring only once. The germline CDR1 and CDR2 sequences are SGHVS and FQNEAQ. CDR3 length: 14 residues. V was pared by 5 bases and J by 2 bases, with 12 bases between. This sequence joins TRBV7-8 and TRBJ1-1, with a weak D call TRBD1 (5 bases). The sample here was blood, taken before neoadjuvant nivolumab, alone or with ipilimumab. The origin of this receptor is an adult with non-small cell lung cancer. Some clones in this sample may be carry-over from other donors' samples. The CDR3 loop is CASSVTVPNTEAFF. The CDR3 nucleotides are TGTGCCAGCAGCGTGACAGTGCCCAACACTGAAGCTTTCTTT. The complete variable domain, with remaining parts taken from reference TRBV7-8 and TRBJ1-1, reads GAGVSQSPRYKVAKRGQDVALRCDPISGHVSLFWYQQALGQGPEFLTYFQNEAQLDKSGLPSDRFFAERPEGSVSTLKIQRTQQEDSAVYLCASSVTVPNTEAFFGQGTRLTVV.